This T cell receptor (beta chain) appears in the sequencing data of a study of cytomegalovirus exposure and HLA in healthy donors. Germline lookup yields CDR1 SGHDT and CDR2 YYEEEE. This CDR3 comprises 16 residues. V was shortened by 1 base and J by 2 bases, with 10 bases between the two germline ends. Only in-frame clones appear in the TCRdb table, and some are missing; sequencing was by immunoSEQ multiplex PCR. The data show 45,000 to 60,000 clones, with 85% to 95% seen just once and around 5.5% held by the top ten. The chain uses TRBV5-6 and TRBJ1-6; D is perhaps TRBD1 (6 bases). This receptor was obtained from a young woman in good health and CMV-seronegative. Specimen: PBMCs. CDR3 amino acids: CASSLYRDTYNSPLHF. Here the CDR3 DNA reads TGTGCCAGCAGCTTGTACCGGGACACCTATAATTCACCCCTCCACTTT.